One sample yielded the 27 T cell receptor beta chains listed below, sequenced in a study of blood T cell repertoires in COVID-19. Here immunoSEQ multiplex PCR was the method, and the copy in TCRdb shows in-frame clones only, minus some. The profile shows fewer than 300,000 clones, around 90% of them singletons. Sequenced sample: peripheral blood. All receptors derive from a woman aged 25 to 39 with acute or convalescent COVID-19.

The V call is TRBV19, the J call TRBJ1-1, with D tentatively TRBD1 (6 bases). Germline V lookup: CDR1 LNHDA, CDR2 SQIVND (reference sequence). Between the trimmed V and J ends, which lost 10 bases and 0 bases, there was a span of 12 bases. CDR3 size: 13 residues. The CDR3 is CAIRDNVNTEAFF. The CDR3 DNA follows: TGTGCCATTAGGGACAACGTGAACACTGAAGCTTTCTTT.

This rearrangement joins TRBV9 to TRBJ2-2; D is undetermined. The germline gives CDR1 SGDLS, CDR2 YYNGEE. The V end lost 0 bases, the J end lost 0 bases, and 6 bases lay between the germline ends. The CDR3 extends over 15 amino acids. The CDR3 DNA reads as TGTGCCAGCAGCGTAGCTAGGACGAACACCGGGGAGCTGTTTTTT. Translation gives CASSVARTNTGELFF.

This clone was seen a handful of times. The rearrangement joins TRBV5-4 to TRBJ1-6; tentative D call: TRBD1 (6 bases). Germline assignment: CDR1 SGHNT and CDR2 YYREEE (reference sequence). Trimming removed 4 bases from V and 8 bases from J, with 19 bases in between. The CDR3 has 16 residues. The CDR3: CASSRTVRFGDSPLHF. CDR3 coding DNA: TGTGCCAGCAGCCGGACAGTCCGTTTCGGGGATTCACCCCTCCACTTT.

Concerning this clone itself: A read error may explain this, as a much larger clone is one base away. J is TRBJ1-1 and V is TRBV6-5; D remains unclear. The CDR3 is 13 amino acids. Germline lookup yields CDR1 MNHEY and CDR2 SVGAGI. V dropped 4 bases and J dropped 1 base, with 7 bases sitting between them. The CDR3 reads CASSFRENTEAFF. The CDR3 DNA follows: TGTGCCAGCAGTTTCCGGGAGAACACTGAAGCTTTCTTT.

The CDR3 protein is CATSDSQETQYF. CDR3 DNA sequence: TGTGCCACCAGTGATTCACAAGAGACCCAGTACTTC. The chain carries TRBV24-1 and TRBJ2-5, with D unclear. Germline assignment: CDR1 KGHDR and CDR2 SFDVKD. The CDR3 is 12 amino acids. V was cut by 2 bases and J by 2 bases, with 2 bases left in between.

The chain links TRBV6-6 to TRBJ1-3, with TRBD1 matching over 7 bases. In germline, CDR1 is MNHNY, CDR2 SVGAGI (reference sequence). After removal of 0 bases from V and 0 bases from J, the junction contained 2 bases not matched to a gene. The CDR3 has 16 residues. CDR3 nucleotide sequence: TGTGCCAGCAGTTACTCGCGACAGGGCTCTGGAAACACCATATATTTT. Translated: CASSYSRQGSGNTIYF.

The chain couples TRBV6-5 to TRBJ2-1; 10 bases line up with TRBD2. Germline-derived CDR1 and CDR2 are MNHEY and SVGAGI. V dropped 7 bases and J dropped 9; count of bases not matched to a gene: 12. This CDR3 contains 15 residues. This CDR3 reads CASKTTSGISGEQFF. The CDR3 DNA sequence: TGTGCCAGCAAGACTACTAGCGGGATTAGTGGTGAGCAGTTCTTC.

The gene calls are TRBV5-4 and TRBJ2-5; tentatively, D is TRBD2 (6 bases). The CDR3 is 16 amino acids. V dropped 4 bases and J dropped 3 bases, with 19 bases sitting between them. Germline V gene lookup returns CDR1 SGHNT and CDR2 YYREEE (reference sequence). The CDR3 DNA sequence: TGTGCCAGCAGCGGATCACTTGGGGGGAGGAAAGAGACCCAGTACTTC. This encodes CASSGSLGGRKETQYF.

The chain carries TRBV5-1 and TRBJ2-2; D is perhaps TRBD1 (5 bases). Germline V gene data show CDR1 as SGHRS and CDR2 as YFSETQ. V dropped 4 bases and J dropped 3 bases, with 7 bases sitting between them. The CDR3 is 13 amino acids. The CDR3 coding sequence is TGCGCCAGCAGCGGACAACACACCGGGGAGCTGTTTTTT. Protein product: CASSGQHTGELFF. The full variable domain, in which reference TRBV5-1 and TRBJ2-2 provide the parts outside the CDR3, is KAGVTQTPRYLIKTRGQQVTLSCSPISGHRSVSWYQQTPGQGLQFLFEYFSETQRNKGNFPGRFSGRQFSNSRSEMNVSTLELGDSALYLCASSGQHTGELFFGEGSRLTVL.

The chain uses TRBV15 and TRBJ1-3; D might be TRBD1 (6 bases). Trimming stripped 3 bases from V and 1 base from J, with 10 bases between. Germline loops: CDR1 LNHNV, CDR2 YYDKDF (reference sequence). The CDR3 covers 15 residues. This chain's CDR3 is CATSSLTGSGNTIYF. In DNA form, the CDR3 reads TGTGCCACCAGCAGTCTCACAGGGTCTGGAAACACCATATATTTT.

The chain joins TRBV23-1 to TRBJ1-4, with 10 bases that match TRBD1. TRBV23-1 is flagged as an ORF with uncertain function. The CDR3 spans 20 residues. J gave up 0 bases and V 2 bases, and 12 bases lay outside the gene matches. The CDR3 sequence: CASSQPAWTGGETTNEKLFF. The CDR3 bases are TGCGCCAGCAGTCAACCCGCCTGGACAGGGGGGGAGACAACTAATGAAAAACTGTTTTTT.

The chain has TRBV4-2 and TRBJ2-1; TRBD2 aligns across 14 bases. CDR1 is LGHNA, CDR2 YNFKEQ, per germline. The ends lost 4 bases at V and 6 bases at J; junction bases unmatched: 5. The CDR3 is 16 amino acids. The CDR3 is CASSLFGTSGSNEQFF. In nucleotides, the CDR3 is TGTGCCAGCAGCCTATTCGGGACTAGCGGGAGCAATGAGCAGTTCTTC.

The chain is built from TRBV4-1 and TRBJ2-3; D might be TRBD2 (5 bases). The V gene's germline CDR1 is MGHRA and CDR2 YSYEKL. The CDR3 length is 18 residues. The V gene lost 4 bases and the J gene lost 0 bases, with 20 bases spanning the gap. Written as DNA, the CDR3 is TGCGCCAGCAGCCCCCTAGGACGGGGAACCCTTAGCACAGATACGCAGTATTTT. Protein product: CASSPLGRGTLSTDTQYF.

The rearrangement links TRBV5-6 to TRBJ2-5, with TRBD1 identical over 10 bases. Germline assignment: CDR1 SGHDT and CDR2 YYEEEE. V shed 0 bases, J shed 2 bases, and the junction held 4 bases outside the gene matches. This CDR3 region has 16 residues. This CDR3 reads CASSLVGTGVQETQYF. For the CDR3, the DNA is TGTGCCAGCAGCTTGGTCGGGACAGGGGTACAAGAGACCCAGTACTTC.

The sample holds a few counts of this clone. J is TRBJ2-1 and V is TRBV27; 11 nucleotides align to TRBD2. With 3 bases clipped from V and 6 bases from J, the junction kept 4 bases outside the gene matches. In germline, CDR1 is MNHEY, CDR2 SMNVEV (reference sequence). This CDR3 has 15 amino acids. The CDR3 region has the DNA TGTGCCAGCAGTTTTATAGCGGGAGGGCCCAATGAGCAGTTCTTC. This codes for CASSFIAGGPNEQFF.

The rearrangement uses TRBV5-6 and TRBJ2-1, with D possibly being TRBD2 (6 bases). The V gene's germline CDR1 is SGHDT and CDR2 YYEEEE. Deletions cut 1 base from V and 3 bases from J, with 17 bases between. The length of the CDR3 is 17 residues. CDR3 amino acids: CASSLLGGTGIYNEQFF. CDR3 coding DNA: TGTGCCAGCAGCTTGTTAGGCGGGACCGGAATCTACAATGAGCAGTTCTTC.

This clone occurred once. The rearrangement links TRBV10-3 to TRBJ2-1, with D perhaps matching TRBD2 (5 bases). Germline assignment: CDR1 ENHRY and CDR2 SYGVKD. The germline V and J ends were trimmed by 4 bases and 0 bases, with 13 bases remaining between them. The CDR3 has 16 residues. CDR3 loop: CAISALDLSSYNEQFF. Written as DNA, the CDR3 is TGTGCCATCAGTGCCCTGGACTTAAGCTCCTACAATGAGCAGTTCTTC.

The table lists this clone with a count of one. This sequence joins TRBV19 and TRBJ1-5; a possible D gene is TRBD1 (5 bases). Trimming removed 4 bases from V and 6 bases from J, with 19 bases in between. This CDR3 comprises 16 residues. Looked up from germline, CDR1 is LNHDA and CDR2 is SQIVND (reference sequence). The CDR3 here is CASSTATRAFSQPQHF. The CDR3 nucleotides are TGTGCCAGTAGTACCGCGACCAGGGCATTCTCTCAGCCCCAGCATTTT.

CDR3 amino acids: CATGSSGNTIYF. The CDR3 DNA is TGTGCCACTGGGAGCTCTGGAAACACCATATATTTT. The chain is built from TRBV12-3 or TRBV12-4 and TRBJ1-3; D remains unclear. The CDR3 runs 12 residues. With 10 bases removed from V and 0 bases from J, the gap between germline ends came to 7 bases.

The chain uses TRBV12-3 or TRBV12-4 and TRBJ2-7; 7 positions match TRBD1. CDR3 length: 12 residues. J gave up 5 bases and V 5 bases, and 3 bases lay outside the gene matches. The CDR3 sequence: CASSTGTDEQYF. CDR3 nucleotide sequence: TGTGCCAGCAGTACCGGGACAGACGAGCAGTACTTC.

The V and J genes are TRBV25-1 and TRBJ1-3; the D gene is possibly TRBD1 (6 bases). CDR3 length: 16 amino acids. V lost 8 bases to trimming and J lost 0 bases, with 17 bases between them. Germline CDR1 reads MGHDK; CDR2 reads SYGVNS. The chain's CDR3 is CASEPGHLSSGNTIYF. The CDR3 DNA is TGTGCCAGCGAACCGGGACACCTGAGCTCTGGAAACACCATATATTTT. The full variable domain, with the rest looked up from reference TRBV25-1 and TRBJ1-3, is EADIYQTPRYLVIGTGKKITLECSQTMGHDKMYWYQQDPGMELHLIHYSYGVNSTEKGDLSSESTVSRIRTEHFPLTLESARPSHTSQYLCASEPGHLSSGNTIYFGEGSWLTVV.

Written as DNA, the CDR3 is TGTGCCAGCAGTTCGGGACTAGCCTTGGAGACCCAGTACTTC. Its protein product is CASSSGLALETQYF. The chain carries TRBV27 and TRBJ2-5; 9 positions agree with TRBD2. J gave up 5 bases and V 4 bases, and 5 bases lay outside the gene matches. Germline V CDR1 and CDR2: MNHEY, SMNVEV (reference sequence). This CDR3 has 14 residues.

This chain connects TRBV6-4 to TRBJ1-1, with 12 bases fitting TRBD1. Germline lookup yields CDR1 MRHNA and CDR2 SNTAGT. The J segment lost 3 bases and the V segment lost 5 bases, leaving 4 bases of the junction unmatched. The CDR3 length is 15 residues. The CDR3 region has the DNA TGTGCCAGCAGTTCCCGGGACAGGGGGCACACTGAAGCTTTCTTT. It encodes CASSSRDRGHTEAFF.

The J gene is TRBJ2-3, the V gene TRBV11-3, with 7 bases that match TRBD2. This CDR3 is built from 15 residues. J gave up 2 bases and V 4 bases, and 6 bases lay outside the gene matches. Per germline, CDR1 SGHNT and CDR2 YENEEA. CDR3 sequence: CASSSMGTITDTQYF. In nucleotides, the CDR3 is TGTGCCAGCAGCTCCATGGGGACTATCACAGATACGCAGTATTTT.

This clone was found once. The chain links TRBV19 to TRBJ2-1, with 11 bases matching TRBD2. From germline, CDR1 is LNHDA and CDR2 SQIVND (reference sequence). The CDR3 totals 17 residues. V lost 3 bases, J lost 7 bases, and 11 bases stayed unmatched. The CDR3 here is CASSIVLAGGLGNEQFF. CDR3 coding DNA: TGTGCCAGTAGTATTGTCCTAGCGGGAGGTCTGGGGAATGAGCAGTTCTTC.

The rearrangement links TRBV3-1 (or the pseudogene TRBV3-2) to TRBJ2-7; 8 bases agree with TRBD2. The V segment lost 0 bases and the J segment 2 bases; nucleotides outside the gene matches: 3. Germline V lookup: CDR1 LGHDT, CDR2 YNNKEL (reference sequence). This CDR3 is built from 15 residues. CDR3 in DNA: TGTGCCAGCAGCCAAGAACCGGGAGGGCCCTACGAGCAGTACTTC. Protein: CASSQEPGGPYEQYF.

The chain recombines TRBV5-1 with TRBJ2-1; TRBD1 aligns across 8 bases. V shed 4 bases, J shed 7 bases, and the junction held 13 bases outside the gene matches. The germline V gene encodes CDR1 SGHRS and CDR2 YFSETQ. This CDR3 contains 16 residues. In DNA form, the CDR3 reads TGCGCCAGCAGCGGGGGGCAGGGGGCGCTTTATAATGAGCAGTTCTTC. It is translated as CASSGGQGALYNEQFF.